This TCR beta chain was found in a study of PD-1 blockade in classical Hodgkin lymphoma. Study-level information: Patients were given intravenous nivolumab, 3 mg/kg, every 2 weeks. Findings and limits, study-wide: CD4+ TCR diversity climbed significantly by C4D1, unlike CD8+ TCR diversity. Exclusion applied to patients who initiated nivolumab less than 1 year following ASCT.

The germline V gene encodes CDR1 KGHSH and CDR2 LQKENI. This CDR3 comprises 15 residues. Trimming shortened V by 2 bases and J by 5 bases, and 13 bases separated the two germline ends. This clone was seen only once. As yet, its antigen is unknown. Relapse after autologous stem cell transplantation occurred in every patient, and brentuximab vedotin exposure varied. Data came from immunoSEQ multiplex PCR; TCRdb stores just in-frame clones and leaves some out. The table records about 94,000 clones, nearly 90% of them present only once. The source is a human donor with classical Hodgkin lymphoma. This chain links TRBV18 with TRBJ2-1; D possibly matches TRBD1 or TRBD2 (5 bases each). The specimen was peripheral blood mononuclear cells (PBMCs), collected before the second cycle of nivolumab. The CDR3 nucleotides are TGTGCCAGCTCACCATCCCGGGGCGTCCACAATGAGCAGTTCTTC. Protein sequence: CASSPSRGVHNEQFF. The complete variable domain, with remaining parts taken from reference TRBV18 and TRBJ2-1, reads NAGVMQNPRHLVRRRGQEARLRCSPMKGHSHVYWYRQLPEEGLKFMVYLQKENIIDESGMPKERFSAEFPKEGPSILRIQQVVRGDSAAYFCASSPSRGVHNEQFFGPGTRLTVL.